This paragraph covers one TCR beta chain sequence. The CDR3 has 16 amino acids. Germline V lookup: CDR1 MNHEY, CDR2 SVGEGT. TCRdb reprocessed the 5' RACE reads, keeping one entry per CDR3 protein, no DNA. In total, the table holds some 160,000 distinct CDR3 sequences. The data are from a study of monozygotic twins with inflammatory bowel disease. The source is a human donor with ulcerative colitis or Crohn's disease, or a healthy co-twin of an affected twin (not recorded which). What was sequenced was blood. The chain links TRBV6-2 or TRBV6-3 to TRBJ2-5; no DNA is available, so the TRBD2 call from TCRdb remains unchecked. This chain's CDR3 is CASSSGLAGGIETQYF.